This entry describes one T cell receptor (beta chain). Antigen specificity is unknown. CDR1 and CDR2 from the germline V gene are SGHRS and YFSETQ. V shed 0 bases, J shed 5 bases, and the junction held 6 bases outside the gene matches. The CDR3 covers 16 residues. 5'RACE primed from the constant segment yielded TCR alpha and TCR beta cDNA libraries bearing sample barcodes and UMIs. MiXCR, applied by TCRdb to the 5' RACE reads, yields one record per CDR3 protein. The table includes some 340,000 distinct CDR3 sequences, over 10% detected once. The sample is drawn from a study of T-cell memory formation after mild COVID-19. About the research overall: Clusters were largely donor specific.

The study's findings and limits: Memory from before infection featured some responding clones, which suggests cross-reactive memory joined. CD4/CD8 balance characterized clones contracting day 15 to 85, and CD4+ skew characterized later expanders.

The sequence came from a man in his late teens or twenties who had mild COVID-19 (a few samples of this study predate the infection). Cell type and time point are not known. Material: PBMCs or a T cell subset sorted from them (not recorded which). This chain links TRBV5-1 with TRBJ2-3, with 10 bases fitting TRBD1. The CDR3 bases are TGCGCCAGCAGCTTGGAGGGACAGGGGTATCAAGATACGCAGTATTTT. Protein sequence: CASSLEGQGYQDTQYF.